A selection of T cell receptor beta chains follows, all from one sample in a study of shared clonotypes between healthy human individuals. This table comes from immunoSEQ multiplex PCR, and its TCRdb copy is limited to in-frame clones, with some not included. The sample holds approximately 2,300,000 clones; 92% are singletons and the top ten take 0.37%. The sample consisted of naive CD4+ T cells from PBMCs. The receptor set was obtained from a man in his late teens or twenties in good health. Some clones in this sample may be carry-over from other donors' samples. Each CDR3 is given with its conserved first and last residue. A D gene is named only where the DNA matches it firmly. Some rows mark clone size as missing; the rest say once, few, many or name a class of expanded clone.

CDR3aa,CDR3nt,v_gene,d_gene,abundance,j_gene
CASSEGGGGRPQHF,TGTGCCAGCAGTGAGGGCGGGGGAGGGCGGCCCCAGCATTTT,TRBV6-1,.,.,TRBJ1-5
CASSLTGVQPQHF,TGTGCCAGCAGTTTAACAGGTGTCCAGCCCCAGCATTTT,TRBV28,.,.,TRBJ1-5
CASSLAGAGANVLTF,TGTGCCAGCTCTCTAGCGGGAGCTGGGGCCAACGTCCTGACTTTC,TRBV6-5,TRBD2,.,TRBJ2-6
CASRGQGAAKNIQYF,TGTGCCAGCAGAGGACAGGGGGCGGCCAAAAACATTCAGTACTTC,TRBV2,TRBD1,.,TRBJ2-4
CASSGVRTAKNIQYF,TGTGCCAGTAGTGGAGTCCGGACAGCCAAAAACATTCAGTACTTC,TRBV19,.,.,TRBJ2-4
CASSTLQDRGLLSPQHF,TGTGCCAGCAGCACTCTCCAGGACAGGGGCCTGTTATCACCCCAGCATTTT,TRBV7-2,TRBD1,.,TRBJ1-5
CASSSGQAYGYTF,TGCGCCAGCAGCTCGGGACAGGCCTATGGCTACACCTTC,TRBV5-1,TRBD1,.,TRBJ1-2
CASSARGTSGRANEQFF,TGCGCCAGCAGTGCCAGGGGGACTAGCGGGAGGGCGAATGAGCAGTTCTTC,TRBV10-2,TRBD2,.,TRBJ2-1
CASSKYGRRGTDTQYF,TGTGCCAGCAGTAAGTACGGGAGGCGTGGTACAGATACGCAGTATTTT,TRBV6-4,TRBD2,.,TRBJ2-3
CASRRARDEKLFF,TGCGCCAGCAGGCGAGCCCGAGACGAAAAACTGTTTTTT,TRBV4-3,.,.,TRBJ1-4
CASSLTGTLNTEAFF,TGTGCCAGCTCACTTACGGGAACTTTGAACACTGAAGCTTTCTTT,TRBV18,.,.,TRBJ1-1
CASSPPRGGGTEAFF,TGTGCCAGCTCACCACCAAGGGGGGGAGGTACTGAAGCTTTCTTT,TRBV18,.,few,TRBJ1-1
CAISPGQPKNEQFF,TGTGCCATCAGCCCGGGACAGCCTAAGAATGAGCAGTTCTTC,TRBV10-3,TRBD1,.,TRBJ2-1
CASSLPSGRVRNEQFF,TGTGCCAGCAGCTTACCCAGCGGGAGGGTCCGCAATGAGCAGTTCTTC,TRBV13,TRBD2,.,TRBJ2-1
CASSDGGSANYGYTF,TGTGCCAGCAGCGACGGCGGGTCAGCTAACTATGGCTACACCTTC,TRBV4-2,.,many,TRBJ1-2
CASSVGNRDVTEAFF,TGTGCCAGCAGCGTAGGCAACAGGGATGTGACTGAAGCTTTCTTT,TRBV9,.,.,TRBJ1-1
CASSRDPSYNEQFF,TGTGCCAGCAGCCGGGACCCCTCCTACAATGAGCAGTTCTTC,TRBV7-9,.,.,TRBJ2-1
CASSERTGASTEGEKLFF,TGTGCCAGCAGTGAGCGGACAGGTGCTAGTACAGAAGGGGAAAAACTGTTTTTT,TRBV6-4,TRBD1,.,TRBJ1-4
CAVLSRNTEAFF,TGCGCCGTACTCTCCAGGAACACTGAAGCTTTCTTT,TRBV10-2,.,.,TRBJ1-1
CASSPGGGYEQYF,TGTGCCAGCAGCCCCGGAGGTGGGTACGAGCAGTACTTC,TRBV5-4,.,.,TRBJ2-7
CASSLPGDYNEQFF,TGTGCCAGCAGCTTGCCTGGGGACTACAATGAGCAGTTCTTC,TRBV5-4,.,.,TRBJ2-1
CAKEKNTGMLRGYTF,TGTGCCAAAGAGAAGAATACAGGGATGTTGCGTGGCTACACCTTC,TRBV2,.,few,TRBJ1-2
CASSLLNTEAFF,TGTGCCAGCAGCCTGCTAAACACTGAAGCTTTCTTT,TRBV28,.,.,TRBJ1-1
CAWRVDGYNEQFF,TGTGCCTGGAGGGTTGACGGCTACAATGAGCAGTTCTTC,TRBV30,.,.,TRBJ2-1
CASSRGRGGELFF,TGTGCCAGCAGCAGAGGGAGGGGCGGGGAGCTGTTTTTT,TRBV5-5,TRBD2,.,TRBJ2-2
CASSLRGLAGVSEQFF,TGTGCCAGCAGCTTAAGGGGGCTAGCGGGAGTGAGTGAGCAGTTCTTC,TRBV7-2,TRBD2,.,TRBJ2-1
CSVESGSNQPQHF,TGCAGCGTTGAAAGCGGCAGCAATCAGCCCCAGCATTTT,TRBV29-1,.,.,TRBJ1-5
CASSLINEKLFF,TGTGCCAGCAGCTTAATTAATGAAAAACTGTTTTTT,TRBV7-2,.,.,TRBJ1-4
CASSLGADYGYTF,TGTGCCAGCAGCCTAGGGGCAGATTATGGCTACACCTTC,TRBV7-3,.,.,TRBJ1-2
CSVEGGRYGYTF,TGCAGCGTTGAAGGCGGGAGGTATGGCTACACCTTC,TRBV29-1,.,once,TRBJ1-2
CASSILTAVDYGYTF,TGTGCCAGTAGTATTCTGACAGCCGTCGACTATGGCTACACCTTC,TRBV19,.,.,TRBJ1-2
CASSPIQSRADTQYF,TGTGCCAGCTCGCCTATACAGTCCCGGGCAGATACGCAGTATTTT,TRBV18,.,.,TRBJ2-3
CASSLEAGGSYEQYF,TGTGCCAGCAGCTTAGAGGCGGGAGGATCCTACGAGCAGTACTTC,TRBV7-2,TRBD2,once,TRBJ2-7
CASQGQIYGYTF,TGTGCCAGCCAGGGACAGATCTATGGCTACACCTTC,TRBV28,TRBD1,.,TRBJ1-2
CASSLPGDGAFTF,TGCGCCAGCAGCTTGCCCGGGGACGGTGCCTTCACCTTC,TRBV5-1,.,.,TRBJ1-2
CASSLARGPEDGYTF,TGCGCCAGCAGCTTGGCGCGGGGGCCCGAAGATGGCTACACCTTC,TRBV5-1,.,.,TRBJ1-2
CASSTGPSYEQYF,TGTGCCAGCAGCACCGGACCCTCCTACGAGCAGTACTTC,TRBV6-5,.,.,TRBJ2-7
CASSFYKHQPQHF,TGTGCCAGCAGCTTCTACAAACATCAGCCCCAGCATTTT,TRBV7-2,.,.,TRBJ1-5
CASSWGATDTQYF,TGTGCCAGCAGTTGGGGAGCAACAGATACGCAGTATTTT,TRBV7-2,.,once,TRBJ2-3
CASRQGFVEFF,TGTGCCAGCAGACAGGGTTTCGTAGAGTTCTTC,TRBV27,.,.,TRBJ2-1
CASSLQLAGLYNEQFF,TGTGCCAGCAGCTTACAACTAGCGGGACTCTACAATGAGCAGTTCTTC,TRBV7-3,TRBD2,.,TRBJ2-1
CASSLVPGRQGINYGYTF,TGTGCCAGCAGCTTAGTTCCTGGGCGACAGGGCATTAACTATGGCTACACCTTC,TRBV7-2,TRBD1,.,TRBJ1-2
CASSLGQGTDTQYF,TGTGCCAGCAGCTTAGGGCAGGGGACAGATACGCAGTATTTT,TRBV7-7,.,.,TRBJ2-3
CASSLWGGREWSTDTQYF,TGCGCCAGCAGCTTGTGGGGCGGGCGGGAGTGGAGCACAGATACGCAGTATTTT,TRBV5-1,TRBD2,.,TRBJ2-3
CASSLSLAVSTDTQYF,TGTGCCAGCAGTTTATCCCTAGCGGTTAGCACAGATACGCAGTATTTT,TRBV27,TRBD2,.,TRBJ2-3
CASSRGDGELFF,TGTGCCAGCAGCCGGGGCGACGGGGAGCTGTTTTTT,TRBV6-5,.,.,TRBJ2-2
CASSETRREQYF,TGTGCCAGCAGTGAAACCCGGAGGGAGCAGTACTTC,TRBV6-1,.,.,TRBJ2-7
CASSLAGPQETQYF,TGTGCCAGCAGCTTAGCGGGACCACAAGAGACCCAGTACTTC,TRBV11-2,.,.,TRBJ2-5
CAISEPTSPQSSYEQYF,TGTGCCATCAGTGAGCCGACTAGCCCTCAGAGCTCCTACGAGCAGTACTTC,TRBV10-3,TRBD2,once,TRBJ2-7
CASSMGPSGRYNEQFF,TGTGCCAGTAGTATGGGTCCTAGCGGGCGTTACAATGAGCAGTTCTTC,TRBV19,TRBD2,.,TRBJ2-1